These 20 T cell receptor beta chains were all obtained from the same sample, sequenced in a study of blood T cell repertoires in COVID-19. Profiling relied on immunoSEQ multiplex PCR, and the TCRdb table lists in-frame clones only, not all of them. The profile shows some 46,000 clones, 80% to 90% of them singletons. The sequenced sample was peripheral blood. The receptors stem from a woman over 75 with COVID-19, enrolled during active disease.

This clone was counted only a few times. The chain uses TRBV7-3 and TRBJ2-1, with 9 bases identical to TRBD2. The CDR3 covers 13 residues. Germline-derived CDR1 and CDR2 are SGHTA and FQGTGA. Losses at the gene ends were 6 bases for V and 8 bases for J; bases not matched to a gene: 5. The CDR3 nucleotides read TGTGCCAGCAGTCTTAGCGGGAGCGATGAGCAGTTCTTC. Amino acid sequence: CASSLSGSDEQFF.

The chain links TRBV19 to TRBJ2-6, with TRBD1 identical over 7 bases. The CDR3 spans 18 residues. V gave up 0 bases and J gave up 2 bases; unmatched junction bases: 7. Germline V gene data show CDR1 as LNHDA and CDR2 as SQIVND (reference sequence). The CDR3 region is CASSIDPPDRAGANVLTF. CDR3 bases: TGTGCCAGTAGTATAGACCCCCCTGACAGGGCTGGGGCCAACGTCCTGACTTTC.

The chain joins TRBV7-2 to TRBJ2-2; D possibly corresponds to TRBD2 (6 bases). CDR3 size: 17 residues. CDR1 and CDR2 (germline): SGHTA, FQGNSA. Trimming stripped 5 bases from V and 6 bases from J, with 22 bases between. The CDR3 protein is CASSQGPRTIRAGELFF. In DNA, the CDR3 is TGTGCCAGCAGCCAAGGACCCCGGACTATCCGGGCCGGGGAGCTGTTTTTT.

V and J are TRBV18 and TRBJ2-5; 7 positions match TRBD1. The CDR3 consists of 15 residues. J gave up 1 base and V 3 bases, and 5 bases lay outside the gene matches. Germline CDR1 is KGHSH and CDR2 is LQKENI. In DNA form, the CDR3 reads TGTGCCAGCTCACCCGGGGACAGCTCCCAAGAGACCCAGTACTTC. Protein product: CASSPGDSSQETQYF.

This clone was seen a single time. The CDR3, as DNA: TGTGCCAGTAGTATAGGACTAGCGGGACCCGGGGAGCTGTTTTTT. Translating gives CASSIGLAGPGELFF. The chain has TRBV19 and TRBJ2-2; 11 bases are shared with TRBD2. Germline V CDR1 and CDR2: LNHDA, SQIVND (reference sequence). This CDR3 contains 15 residues. The junction had 1 base not matched to a gene; V was cut back by 1 base and J by 6 bases.

The chain links TRBV12-3 or TRBV12-4 to TRBJ1-4; D remains ambiguous. The CDR3 consists of 12 residues. V was cut by 5 bases and J by 8 bases, with 9 bases left in between. This chain's CDR3 is CASSGGNEKLFF. The CDR3, as DNA: TGTGCCAGCAGTGGAGGGAACGAAAAACTGTTTTTT.

V and J are TRBV7-3 and TRBJ1-1; 11 nucleotides agree with TRBD1. The V and J ends lost 8 bases and 1 base, in that order; junction bases with no gene match: 0. The CDR3 extends over 13 amino acids. Germline V gives CDR1 SGHTA, CDR2 FQGTGA. Here the CDR3 reads CASGQGANTEAFF. The DNA for the CDR3 is TGTGCCAGCGGACAGGGGGCGAACACTGAAGCTTTCTTT.

The chain couples TRBV5-1 to TRBJ2-3; TRBD2 aligns across 9 bases. Germline-derived CDR1 and CDR2 are SGHRS and YFSETQ. V lost 0 bases, J lost 4 bases, and 9 bases stayed unmatched. The CDR3 is made up of 17 amino acids. Here the CDR3 DNA reads TGCGCCAGCAGCTTGGCCTCTGGCGGGGGGGGTGCAGATACGCAGTATTTT. Translated, it gives CASSLASGGGGADTQYF.

Only a few counts were recorded for this clone. V is TRBV15 and J is TRBJ1-5, with TRBD1 as a possible D gene (6 bases). Trimming cost V 4 bases and J 1 base, with 17 bases left between them. This CDR3 has 17 residues. Germline-derived CDR1 and CDR2 are LNHNV and YYDKDF (reference sequence). CDR3 sequence: CATSNPKRGGSNQPQHF. The CDR3 DNA follows: TGTGCCACCAGCAACCCAAAGAGGGGGGGCAGCAATCAGCCCCAGCATTTT.

This chain joins TRBV5-1 and TRBJ2-3, with a possible D match to TRBD2 (6 bases). V was pared by 4 bases and J by 0 bases, with 9 bases between. In germline, CDR1 is SGHRS, CDR2 YFSETQ. The CDR3 length is 14 residues. CDR3 protein: CASSAGHSTDTQYF. The CDR3 nucleotides read TGCGCCAGCAGCGCGGGGCATAGCACAGATACGCAGTATTTT. Using reference TRBV5-1 and TRBJ2-3 for the parts outside the CDR3, the full variable domain is KAGVTQTPRYLIKTRGQQVTLSCSPISGHRSVSWYQQTPGQGLQFLFEYFSETQRNKGNFPGRFSGRQFSNSRSEMNVSTLELGDSALYLCASSAGHSTDTQYFGPGTRLTVL.

The chain links TRBV7-9 to TRBJ1-6, with D perhaps matching TRBD1 (6 bases). Trimming left V 5 bases short and J 7 bases short, with 15 bases between. CDR1 is SEHNR, CDR2 FQNEAQ, per germline (reference sequence). CDR3 size: 15 residues. CDR3 sequence (DNA): TGTGCCAGCAGCACCTTTGAGGGACAAAATTCACCCCTCCACTTT. Protein: CASSTFEGQNSPLHF.

The rearrangement joins TRBV7-2 to TRBJ1-1; D is uncertain. The V end was cut by 1 base, the J end by 1 base, with 10 bases between. The CDR3 spans 15 residues. Germline-derived CDR1 and CDR2 are SGHTA and FQGNSA. This CDR3 is CASSLGSRPNTEAFF. CDR3 sequence (DNA): TGTGCCAGCAGCTTAGGAAGCCGCCCGAACACTGAAGCTTTCTTT.

This clone was counted once. The J gene is TRBJ1-1, the V gene TRBV6-5; 9 nucleotides agree with TRBD1. This CDR3 region has 14 residues. V lost 7 bases to trimming and J lost 4 bases; unmatched junction nucleotides: 7. Germline values: CDR1 MNHEY, CDR2 SVGAGI. This CDR3 is CASIRGTGSTEAFF. The CDR3 DNA sequence: TGTGCCAGCATACGCGGGACAGGGTCCACTGAAGCTTTCTTT.

This clone was seen a handful of times. This chain connects TRBV6-2 or TRBV6-3 to TRBJ2-1; 12 bases line up with TRBD2. CDR1 is MNHEY, CDR2 SVGEGT, per germline. The CDR3 sequence is 19 residues long. The V segment lost 4 bases and the J segment 1 base; nucleotides outside the gene matches: 11. As DNA, the CDR3 is TGTGCCAGCAGTTTAGGCCGCAGACTAGCGGGAGTTTCCTACAATGAGCAGTTCTTC. It translates to CASSLGRRLAGVSYNEQFF.

The genes are TRBV5-4 and TRBJ2-2; 9 nucleotides align to TRBD2. Germline CDR1 SGHNT, CDR2 YYREEE (reference sequence). The CDR3 consists of 15 residues. V shed 4 bases and J 6 bases; nucleotides not matched to a gene: 7. CDR3 in DNA: TGTGCCAGCAGCCCGGGCGGGAGGGCCTCCGGGGAGCTGTTTTTT. Translating it yields CASSPGGRASGELFF.

The chain combines TRBV7-8 with TRBJ2-7, with 12 bases identical to TRBD2. Trimming removed 5 bases from V and 6 bases from J; junction bases left unmatched: 5. The CDR3 runs 14 residues. The germline gives CDR1 SGHVS, CDR2 FQNEAQ. The CDR3 reads CASSEQGLAGEQYF. CDR3 coding DNA: TGTGCCAGCAGCGAACAGGGACTAGCGGGCGAGCAGTACTTC.

The chain employs TRBV7-2 and TRBJ1-1; D is ambiguous. This CDR3 comprises 17 residues. CDR1 is SGHTA and CDR2 is FQGNSA in the germline V gene. V gave up 2 bases and J gave up 5 bases, with 21 bases separating them. The CDR3 DNA sequence: TGTGCCAGCAGCTTATTTCGGGGTAGGAGGGCGGAGACTGAAGCTTTCTTT. The encoded protein is CASSLFRGRRAETEAFF.

The chain combines TRBV27 with TRBJ2-2, with a tentative D call TRBD2 (6 bases). Per germline, CDR1 MNHEY and CDR2 SMNVEV (reference sequence). This CDR3 region has 13 residues. V lost 2 bases to trimming and J lost 7 bases, with 8 bases between them. In nucleotides, the CDR3 is TGTGCCAGCAGTTTAGGGGGAGGCGGGGAGCTGTTTTTT. Protein: CASSLGGGGELFF.

This chain connects TRBV7-6 to TRBJ2-3; 12 positions agree with TRBD1. CDR1 and CDR2 (germline): SGHVS, FNYEAQ. The CDR3 is 15 amino acids. V shed 5 bases, J shed 5 bases, and the junction held 5 bases outside the gene matches. The CDR3 region has the DNA TGTGCCAGCAGCCGTGGGACAGGGGGCTTAGATACGCAGTATTTT. It specifies CASSRGTGGLDTQYF.

This sequence joins TRBV2 and TRBJ2-7; TRBD1 is a possible D gene (6 bases). Germline values: CDR1 SNHLY, CDR2 FYNNEI. Trimming left V 6 bases short and J 0 bases short, with 12 bases between. The CDR3 has 14 amino acids. The CDR3 coding sequence is TGTGCCAGCAGGGACGACAGGCACTCCTACGAGCAGTACTTC. It translates to CASRDDRHSYEQYF.